This T cell receptor (beta chain) was sequenced during a study of shared clonotypes between healthy human individuals. Germline V gene data show CDR1 as MNHEY and CDR2 as SMNVEV (reference sequence). There are 15 residues in the CDR3. V shed 4 bases, J shed 0 bases, and the junction held 3 bases outside the gene matches. General study points: Clonotype sharing among donors, it was expected, would be affected by sequencing depth. Clonotypes which were not shared had lower generation probabilities than clonotypes that all four donors shared.

Clones were read by immunoSEQ multiplex PCR, and TCRdb kept only the in-frame ones, dropping some. This table holds about 820,000 clones, about 92% found once. Naive CD8 cells comprised CD45RO-negative, CCR7-positively selected cells, excluding terminally differentiated effector memory CD45RA+ cells. Donors were healthy HIV-negative adults without recently reported acute infections or vaccinations. Those who donated, Caucasian adults without exception, all lived in Nashville, Tennessee. For this clone: Its antigen is still unknown.

The source of this sequence is a young man in good health. Sequencing input: naive CD8+ T cells sorted from blood. The chain links TRBV27 to TRBJ2-1, with 7 bases lining up with TRBD1. The CDR3 protein is CASSYWDSSYNEQFF. The CDR3 DNA is TGTGCCAGCAGTTATTGGGACAGCTCCTACAATGAGCAGTTCTTC.